This T cell receptor beta chain was retrieved from a study of blood T cells in healthy people across ages. A J-beta primer mix and a sample-barcoded 5' primer were used in a second PCR of about 6 to 12 cycles. TCRdb re-analysed the 5' RACE reads in MiXCR, keeping a single row per CDR3 protein. There are approximately 800,000 distinct CDR3 sequences in the sample; more than 25% occur only once, and over 2.5% lies in the top ten. The V end was cut by 6 bases, the J end by 0 bases, with 11 bases between. CDR3 length equals 13 residues. Germline values: CDR1 SQVTM, CDR2 ANQGSEA. These data also formed part of another study, on T cells of mothers and their children.

The genes are TRBV29-1 and TRBJ1-1; no firm D call. The sequencing input was blood. The receptor's source is a boy between 10 and 17 years old in good health. The CDR3 region has the DNA TGCAGCGTGCGCCGGCGCTTGAACACTGAAGCTTTCTTT. This encodes CSVRRRLNTEAFF. The variable domain in full, completed from reference TRBV29-1 and TRBJ1-1, reads SAVISQKPSRDICQRGTSLTIQCQVDSQVTMMFWYRQQPGQSLTLIATANQGSEATYESGFVIDKFPISRPNLTFSTLTVSNMSPEDSSIYLCSVRRRLNTEAFFGQGTRLTVV.